The text below deals with one T cell receptor (beta chain). This specimen belongs to a study of T cells in Graves' hyperthyroidism and ophthalmopathy. Amplified TCR beta CDR3 regions came from RNA transcripts. The HTBI primer set served for first-round RT-PCR of the TCR CDR3. TCRdb called the multiplex PCR reads again in MiXCR, with one record for every CDR3 protein. This table holds about 640,000 distinct CDR3 sequences, less than 25% found once. Trimming removed 1 base from V and 4 bases from J, with 7 bases in between. The germline V gene has CDR1 SGHDN and CDR2 FVKESK. The CDR3 is 13 residues long.

The V call is TRBV14, the J call TRBJ1-1; D is undetermined. The clonotype comes from a man aged 25-40 years with Graves' ophthalmopathy. Sequencing was performed on blood. The CDR3 loop reads CASSQVPGTEAFF. The CDR3 nucleotides read TGTGCCAGCAGCCAAGTCCCAGGCACTGAAGCTTTCTTT.